This T cell receptor (beta chain) was retrieved from a study of shared clonotypes between healthy human individuals. The CDR3 runs 14 residues. Per germline, CDR1 MDHEN and CDR2 SYDVKM. With V trimmed by 6 bases and J by 6 bases, 11 bases remained unmatched. Every donor, a Caucasian adult, lived in Nashville, Tennessee. Negatively enriched CD4+ T cells were divided by CD45RA into naive and memory. Every subset's genomic DNA went evenly onto several immunoSEQ plates. In the source study's methods: Filtering differed for immunoSEQ, which gave only junction sequences without quality scores. The table came from immunoSEQ multiplex PCR; TCRdb's copy has only in-frame clones and leaves some out. V, J and clone size are taken as reported in that table, and D and trimming were inferred from the DNA itself. Among 2 million to 2.5 million clones listed, less than 95% were seen once.

The clonotype originates from a young man in good health. Some clones in this sample may be carry-over from other donors' samples. The chain carries TRBV28 and TRBJ2-7; 7 bases are a match to TRBD1. The sequencing input was naive CD4+ T cells from PBMCs. The sample's subset: CD45RA+ positively selected. CDR3 bases: TGTGCCAGCAGCTGGACAGGCCGGGTGTCCGAGCAGTACTTC. This encodes CASSWTGRVSEQYF.